This entry concerns a single T cell receptor beta chain. Looked up from germline, CDR1 is SEHNR and CDR2 is FQNEAQ (reference sequence). Trimming cost V 5 bases and J 5 bases; bases outside gene matches: 11. This CDR3 has 15 amino acids. The data originate from a study of cytomegalovirus exposure and HLA in healthy donors. The study sampled nominally healthy donors, though unrecorded immune exposures were likely. The PCR employed 60 Vbeta primers together with 13 Jbeta primers. Profiled with immunoSEQ multiplex PCR; TCRdb holds only in-frame clones, not every one. There are 150,000 to 200,000 clones in the sample; 75% to 80% occur only once, and 14% lies in the top ten.

The sample taken for sequencing was PBMCs. J is TRBJ2-5 and V is TRBV7-9, with TRBD2 identical over 7 bases. The sequence came from a woman aged 30 to 39 in good health and CMV-seropositive. The CDR3 DNA reads as TGTGCCAGCAGCGAGGGGAGGGCAGAGAGGGAGACCCAGTACTTC. Amino acids: CASSEGRAERETQYF.